These 11 T cell receptor beta chains were sequenced from one sample in a study of beta chain features in type 1 diabetes. Overall study results and limits: TCRB CDR3s were moderately but significantly shorter in Type 1 diabetes patients in all four CD4+ subsets.

The study reverse transcribed the entire isolated RNA, so it sequenced expressed TCRB transcripts. Assay: immunoSEQ multiplex PCR; the TCRdb copy retains only in-frame clones and omits some. The sample consists of 300,000 or so clones, roughly 13% of them appearing once. No cognate antigen is known for these TCRs. The specimen was naive CD4+ T cells from blood. The receptor source for this set is a woman aged 18-30 years with type 1 diabetes.

Concerning this clone: This sample includes further DNA sequences coding for the same CDR3. The V call is TRBV19, the J call TRBJ2-3; D gene ambiguous. CDR1 and CDR2 from the germline V gene are LNHDA and SQIVND (reference sequence). This CDR3 spans 12 amino acids. The V end was cut by 6 bases, the J end by 0 bases, with 4 bases between. The CDR3 nucleotides read TGTGCCAGTAGCCTGAGCACAGATACGCAGTATTTT. Protein product: CASSLSTDTQYF.

This clone was seen only a few times. The chain carries TRBV7-9 and TRBJ2-1; 8 nucleotides align to TRBD1. The J segment lost 7 bases and the V segment lost 0 bases, leaving 5 bases of the junction unmatched. In germline, CDR1 is SEHNR, CDR2 FQNEAQ (reference sequence). This CDR3 comprises 15 residues. The CDR3 spells CASSLAVDRVNEQFF. The CDR3, as DNA: TGTGCCAGCAGCTTAGCTGTGGACAGGGTGAATGAGCAGTTCTTC.

This clone was seen a few times. The chain carries TRBV5-1 and TRBJ2-1, with 7 positions matching TRBD1. With V trimmed by 3 bases and J by 0 bases, 9 bases remained unmatched. CDR1 and CDR2 (germline): SGHRS, YFSETQ. The CDR3 is 17 amino acids. CDR3 sequence reads: CASSSRTGLGSYNEQFF. For the CDR3, the DNA is TGCGCCAGCAGCTCCCGGACAGGCTTGGGCTCCTACAATGAGCAGTTCTTC.

This clone has more than one count but fewer than ten. J is TRBJ1-2 and V is TRBV5-6; 9 bases align to TRBD1. Unmatched junction bases numbered 3, after V lost 0 bases and J lost 6 bases. The CDR3 extends over 14 amino acids. The germline V gene encodes CDR1 SGHDT and CDR2 YYEEEE. CDR3 nucleotide sequence: TGTGCCAGCAGCTTGGTGGGACAGGGAAATGGCTACACCTTC. This codes for CASSLVGQGNGYTF.

V is TRBV19 and J is TRBJ2-1, with 9 bases that match TRBD2. Germline trimming cut 5 bases from V and 7 bases from J; bases unmatched to any gene: 9. The length of the CDR3 is 15 residues. In germline, CDR1 is LNHDA, CDR2 SQIVND (reference sequence). CDR3 in amino acids: CASSALTSGGNEQFF. The CDR3 bases are TGTGCCAGTAGTGCCCTGACTAGCGGTGGTAATGAGCAGTTCTTC. Using reference TRBV19 and TRBJ2-1 for the parts outside the CDR3, the full variable domain is DGGITQSPKYLFRKEGQNVTLSCEQNLNHDAMYWYRQDPGQGLRLIYYSQIVNDFQKGDIAEGYSVSREKKESFPLTVTSAQKNPTAFYLCASSALTSGGNEQFFGPGTRLTVL.

The chain couples TRBV28 to TRBJ2-6, with TRBD1 identical over 8 bases. Germline V gene sequence: CDR1 MDHEN, CDR2 SYDVKM. The V gene end was trimmed by 8 bases and the J gene end by 2 bases; junction bases not matched to a gene: 11. The CDR3 consists of 17 residues. CDR3 protein: CASGPPGQATGANVLTF. CDR3 sequence (DNA): TGTGCCAGCGGGCCTCCGGGACAGGCTACTGGGGCCAACGTCCTGACTTTC.

This chain links TRBV5-1 with TRBJ2-3; perhaps TRBD1 as D (6 bases). V was cut by 0 bases and J by 4 bases, with 12 bases left in between. CDR3 size: 15 residues. From germline, CDR1 is SGHRS and CDR2 YFSETQ. For the CDR3, the DNA is TGCGCCAGCAGCTTGGCCGCAGGGGTGGCAGATACGCAGTATTTT. Its translation is CASSLAAGVADTQYF.

This clone has a handful of counts. The chain carries TRBV9 and TRBJ2-3, with a tentative D call TRBD2 (5 bases). Deletions cut 3 bases from V and 0 bases from J, with 11 bases between. Germline CDR1 is SGDLS and CDR2 is YYNGEE. The CDR3 is 15 amino acids. CDR3 in amino acids: CASSDLAASTDTQYF. CDR3 bases: TGTGCCAGCAGCGACCTAGCAGCTAGCACAGATACGCAGTATTTT.

This clone was picked up a small number of times. The chain recombines TRBV28 with TRBJ2-3; possibly TRBD2 for D (5 bases). From germline, CDR1 is MDHEN and CDR2 SYDVKM. The length of the CDR3 is 13 residues. The V gene lost 6 bases and the J gene lost 2 bases, with 9 bases spanning the gap. CDR3 nucleotides: TGTGCCAGCAGCCCCGGGGTCACAGATACGCAGTATTTT. Amino acids: CASSPGVTDTQYF.

The chain combines TRBV30 with TRBJ1-1, with a possible D match to TRBD1 (6 bases). The CDR3 consists of 17 residues. Germline-derived CDR1 and CDR2 are GTSNPN and SVGIG (reference sequence). V lost 2 bases and J lost 5, with 24 bases in between. DNA of the CDR3: TGTGCCTGGAGTAATTTAAGAGGCAGGGGTACGGGAACTGAAGCTTTCTTT. Translating it yields CAWSNLRGRGTGTEAFF.

This clone was counted only a few times. V and J are TRBV21-1 and TRBJ2-7; TRBD1 reflects the table's D call only, with no check against the DNA. TRBV21-1 is a known pseudogene. The CDR3 has 18 residues. The CDR3, as DNA: TGTGCCAGCAGCAAAGTCCCAGGCCGGGACAGGAGGTCCTACGAGCAGTACTTC. Amino acids: CASSKVPGRDRRSYEQYF.